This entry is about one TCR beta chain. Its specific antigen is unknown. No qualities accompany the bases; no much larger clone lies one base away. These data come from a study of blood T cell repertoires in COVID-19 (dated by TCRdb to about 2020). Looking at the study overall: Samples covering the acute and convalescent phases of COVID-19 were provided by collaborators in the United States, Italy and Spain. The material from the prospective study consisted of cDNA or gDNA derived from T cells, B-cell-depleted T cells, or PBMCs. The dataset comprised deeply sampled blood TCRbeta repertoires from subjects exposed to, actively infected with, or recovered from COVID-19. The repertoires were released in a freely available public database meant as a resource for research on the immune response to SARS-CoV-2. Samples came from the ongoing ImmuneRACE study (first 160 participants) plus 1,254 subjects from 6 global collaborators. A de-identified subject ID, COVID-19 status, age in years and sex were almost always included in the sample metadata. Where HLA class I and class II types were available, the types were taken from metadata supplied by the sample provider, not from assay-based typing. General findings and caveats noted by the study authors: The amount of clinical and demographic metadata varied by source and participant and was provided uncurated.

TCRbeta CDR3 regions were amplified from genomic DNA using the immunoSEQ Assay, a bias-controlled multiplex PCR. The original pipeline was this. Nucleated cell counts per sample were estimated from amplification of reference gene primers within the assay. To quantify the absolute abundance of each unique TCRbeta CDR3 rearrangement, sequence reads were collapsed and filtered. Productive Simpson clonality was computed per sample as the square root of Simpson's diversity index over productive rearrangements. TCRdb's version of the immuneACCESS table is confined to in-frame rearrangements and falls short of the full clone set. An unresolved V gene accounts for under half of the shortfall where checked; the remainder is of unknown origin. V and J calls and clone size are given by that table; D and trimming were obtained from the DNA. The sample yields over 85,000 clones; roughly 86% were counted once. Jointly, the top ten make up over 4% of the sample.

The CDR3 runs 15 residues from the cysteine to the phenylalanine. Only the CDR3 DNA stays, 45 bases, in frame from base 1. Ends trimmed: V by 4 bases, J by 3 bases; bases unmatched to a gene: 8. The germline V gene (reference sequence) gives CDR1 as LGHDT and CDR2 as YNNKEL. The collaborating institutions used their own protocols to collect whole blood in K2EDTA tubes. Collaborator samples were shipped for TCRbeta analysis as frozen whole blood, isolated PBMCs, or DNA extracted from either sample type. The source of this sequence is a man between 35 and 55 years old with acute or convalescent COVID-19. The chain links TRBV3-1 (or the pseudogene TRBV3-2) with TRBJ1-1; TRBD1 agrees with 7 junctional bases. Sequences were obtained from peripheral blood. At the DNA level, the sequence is TGTGCCAGCAGCCGTGCCCGGGACAGCGACACTGAAGCTTTCTTT. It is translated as CASSRARDSDTEAFF.